This T cell receptor (beta chain) stems from a study of cytomegalovirus exposure and HLA in healthy donors. Trimming at V came to 5 bases and at J to 1 base, leaving 5 bases not matched to a gene. Per the germline V gene, CDR1 is SGHTA and CDR2 is FQGNSA. The CDR3 sequence is 15 residues long. With regard to this clone: Within the sample, other DNA sequences also encode this same CDR3.

At the time of sampling, donors were nominally healthy, though unrecorded immune exposures were likely. PCR amplification relied on 60 Vbeta primers (plus 13 Jbeta primers). Libraries were prepared by immunoSEQ multiplex PCR; TCRdb keeps only in-frame clonotypes and omits some of them. The sample lists roughly 120,000 clones; about 73% were seen once. Material: PBMCs. The rearrangement links TRBV7-2 to TRBJ1-5, with 7 bases identical to TRBD1. The TCR sequence derives from a woman in her 30s in good health and CMV-seronegative. The CDR3 sequence is CASSPTGASNQPQHF. The DNA of the CDR3 is TGTGCCAGCAGCCCAACAGGGGCGAGCAATCAGCCCCAGCATTTT.